This paragraph reports one T cell receptor beta chain. Its antigen is unidentified. Germline V gene data show CDR1 as SGHRS and CDR2 as YFSETQ. Trimming removed 3 bases from V and 5 bases from J; junction bases left unmatched: 10. This CDR3 has 17 amino acids. Treatment: oral pan-JAK inhibitor, 5-10 mg twice daily. Lesional scalp punch biopsies and peripheral blood came from alopecia areata patients. The sample is drawn from a study of CD8+ T cells in alopecia areata. In the study overall: Patients remained on tofacitinib for 6 to 18 months and then went 6 months without it.

cDNA serving as the sequencing template came from extracted, reverse transcribed RNA. Only in-frame clones appear in the TCRdb table, and some are missing; sequencing was by immunoSEQ multiplex PCR. This table holds 180,000 or so clones, approximately 50% found once. Findings and caveats of the study: TCR sharing across patients was less clear than in mice, possibly HLA-related. Scalp sequencing captures resident alphabeta T cells of normal skin too.

The chain employs TRBV5-1 and TRBJ2-5; 13 nucleotides agree with TRBD2. This TCR was sampled from a human donor with alopecia areata. The input for sequencing was CD8+ T cells sorted from blood, taken at week 52, from a patient treated with tofacitinib. CDR3 nucleotide sequence: TGCGCCAGCAGCTCTGGACTAGCGGGGGCCCGGGGTGAGACCCAGTACTTC. It encodes CASSSGLAGARGETQYF.